A selection of T cell receptor beta chains follows, all from one sample in a study of cytomegalovirus exposure and HLA in healthy donors. Sequenced by immunoSEQ multiplex PCR; TCRdb stores in-frame clones only, minus some. The repertoire consists of over 120,000 clones, with 60% to 75% occurring once and the leading ten covering about 6.5%. What was sequenced was PBMCs. The receptors derive from a man aged 30 to 45 in good health and CMV-seronegative. The CDR3 runs from the conserved cysteine through the conserved F or W. D genes are given only for firm matches. Expanded clones are given a class, and other clones once, few, many or no size at all.

j_call d_call v_call clone_size cdr3_nt cdr3_aa
TRBJ1-5 . TRBV7-2 few TGTGCCAGCAGCGACTACAATCAGCCCCAGCATTTT CASSDYNQPQHF
TRBJ1-4 TRBD1 TRBV7-9 . TGTGCCAGCAGCAAGGGACAGGTTAATGAAAAACTGTTTTTT CASSKGQVNEKLFF
TRBJ2-5 . TRBV9 . TGTGCCAGCAGCGGAAGGTCGCGGGATACGGAGACCCAGTACTTC CASSGRSRDTETQYF
TRBJ1-2 . TRBV2 . TGTGCCAGCAGGGATCAGGGGAACTATGGCTACACCTTC CASRDQGNYGYTF
TRBJ2-7 . TRBV11-2 . TGTGCCAGCAGCAGGGGTTCCTACGAGCAGTACTTC CASSRGSYEQYF
TRBJ2-7 TRBD1 TRBV11-2 . TGTGCCAGCAGCCCTAACGAGGGGACAGCGAGGTACGAGCAGTACTTC CASSPNEGTARYEQYF
TRBJ2-2 TRBD2 TRBV6-4 . TGTGCCAGCAGTGAACTAGCGCTGACGAACACCGGGGAGCTGTTTTTT CASSELALTNTGELFF
TRBJ2-1 TRBD1 TRBV14 few TGTGCCAGCAGCCAAGTTAGGTCCCCAGTGGGGACAGGGTGGAGGAATGAGCAGTTCTTC CASSQVRSPVGTGWRNEQFF
TRBJ2-1 . TRBV5-1 . TGCGCCAGCAGCTTGGGCGGGACAGCCAATGAGCAGTTCTTC CASSLGGTANEQFF
TRBJ2-6 . TRBV9 . TGTGCCAGCAGCGTAGACTACTCTGGGGCCAACGTCCTGACTTTC CASSVDYSGANVLTF
TRBJ2-2 TRBD2 TRBV14 . TGTGCCAGCAGCCTCCACCCTGGCGGGGGGGCCACCGGGGAGCTGTTTTTT CASSLHPGGGATGELFF
TRBJ2-7 . TRBV6-1 few TGTGCCACCACGTGGGCTAACTACGAGCAGTACTTC CATTWANYEQYF
TRBJ1-1 TRBD1 TRBV28 once TGTGCCACCGGGACAGTGCCTAACACTGAAGCTTTCTTT CATGTVPNTEAFF
TRBJ1-4 . TRBV5-1 . TGCGCCAGCAGCTTGGCGGAGGGAGGTGAAAAACTGTTTTTT CASSLAEGGEKLFF
TRBJ2-6 TRBD1 TRBV7-9 . TGTGCCAGCAGCTATCCGGGACAGCACTCTGGGGCCAACGTCCTGACTTTC CASSYPGQHSGANVLTF
TRBJ2-5 . TRBV4-1 . TGCGCCAGCAGCCAACAAGGCGGGGTGCAGGGAGGGACCCAGTACTTC CASSQQGGVQGGTQYF
TRBJ2-3 TRBD1 TRBV30 . TGTGCCTGGAGAGGGACAGGGTCGGGAGATACGCAGTATTTT CAWRGTGSGDTQYF
TRBJ1-1 . TRBV4-1 . TGCGCCAGCAGCCGGCCCGGACAGAACACTGAAGCTTTCTTT CASSRPGQNTEAFF
TRBJ1-1 TRBD1 TRBV5-1 . TGCGCCAGCAGCTTGGATACAGGGGTCACTGAAGCTTTCTTT CASSLDTGVTEAFF
TRBJ1-1 . TRBV7-8 . TGTGCCAGCAGCTTAGTGACAGGAACCCTCATGAACACTGAAGCTTTCTTT CASSLVTGTLMNTEAFF
TRBJ2-5 TRBD2 TRBV7-9 . TGTGCCAGCAGCCTGGGACTAGCGGGGGGGCAGGGAGAGACCCAGTACTTC CASSLGLAGGQGETQYF
TRBJ1-2 . TRBV15 few TGTGCCACCAGCAGAGACCAATACTATGGCTACACCTTC CATSRDQYYGYTF
TRBJ2-2 . TRBV28 . TGTGCCAGCAGTGGAGTAGGGGAGCTGTTTTTT CASSGVGELFF
TRBJ2-6 . TRBV27 . TGTGCCAGCAGTTTTGCGGTCTCTGGGGCCAACGTCCTGACTTTC CASSFAVSGANVLTF